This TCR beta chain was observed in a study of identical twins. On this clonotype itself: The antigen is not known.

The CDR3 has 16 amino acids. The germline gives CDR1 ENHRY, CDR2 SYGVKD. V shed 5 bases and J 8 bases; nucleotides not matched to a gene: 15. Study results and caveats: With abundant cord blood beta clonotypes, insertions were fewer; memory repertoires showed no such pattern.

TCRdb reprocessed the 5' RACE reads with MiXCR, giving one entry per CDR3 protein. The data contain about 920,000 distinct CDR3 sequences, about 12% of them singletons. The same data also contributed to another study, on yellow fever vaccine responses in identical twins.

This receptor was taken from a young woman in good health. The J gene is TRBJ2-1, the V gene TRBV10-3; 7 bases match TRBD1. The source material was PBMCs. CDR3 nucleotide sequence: TGTGCCATCAGTACCAGACAGGGAAATCTGGTCGATGAGCAGTTCTTC. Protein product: CAISTRQGNLVDEQFF.